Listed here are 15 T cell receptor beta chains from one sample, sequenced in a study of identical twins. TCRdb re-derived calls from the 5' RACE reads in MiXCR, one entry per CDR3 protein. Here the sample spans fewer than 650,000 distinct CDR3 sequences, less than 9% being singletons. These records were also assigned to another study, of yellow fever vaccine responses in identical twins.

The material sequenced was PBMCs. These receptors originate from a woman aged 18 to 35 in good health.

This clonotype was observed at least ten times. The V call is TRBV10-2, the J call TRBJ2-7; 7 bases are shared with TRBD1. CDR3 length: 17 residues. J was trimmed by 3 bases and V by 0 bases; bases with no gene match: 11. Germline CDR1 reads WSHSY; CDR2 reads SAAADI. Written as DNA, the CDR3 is TGCGCCAGCAGTGAGTCTCCTTTCTGGCAGGGGGACTACGAGCAGTACTTC. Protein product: CASSESPFWQGDYEQYF.

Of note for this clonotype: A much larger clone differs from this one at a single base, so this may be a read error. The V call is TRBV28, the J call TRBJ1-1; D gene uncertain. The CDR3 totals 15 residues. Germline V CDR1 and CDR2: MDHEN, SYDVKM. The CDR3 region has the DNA TGTGCCAGCAGTTTAGAGCGCACCATGAACACTGAAGCTTCCTTT. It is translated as CASSLERTMNTEASF.

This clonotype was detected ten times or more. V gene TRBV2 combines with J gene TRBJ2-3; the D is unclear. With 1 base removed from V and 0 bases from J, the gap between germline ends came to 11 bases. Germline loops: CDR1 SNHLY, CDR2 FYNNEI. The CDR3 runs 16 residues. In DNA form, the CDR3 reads TGTGCCAGCAGTGAAGATCTAGTCCTGAGCACAGATACGCAGTATTTT. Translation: CASSEDLVLSTDTQYF.

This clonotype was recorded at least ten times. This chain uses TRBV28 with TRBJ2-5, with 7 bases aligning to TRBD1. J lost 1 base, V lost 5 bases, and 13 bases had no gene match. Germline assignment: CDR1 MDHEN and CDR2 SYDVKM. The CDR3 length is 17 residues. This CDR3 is CASSPPTGVYSQETQYF. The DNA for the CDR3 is TGTGCCAGCAGTCCCCCAACAGGGGTTTATAGCCAAGAGACCCAGTACTTC.

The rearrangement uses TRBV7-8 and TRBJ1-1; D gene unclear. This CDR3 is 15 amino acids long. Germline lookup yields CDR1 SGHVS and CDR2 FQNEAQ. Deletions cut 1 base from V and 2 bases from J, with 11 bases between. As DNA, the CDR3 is TGTGCCAGCAGCTTAGTTCGGCGGGCTAACACTGAAGCTTTCTTT. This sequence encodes CASSLVRRANTEAFF.

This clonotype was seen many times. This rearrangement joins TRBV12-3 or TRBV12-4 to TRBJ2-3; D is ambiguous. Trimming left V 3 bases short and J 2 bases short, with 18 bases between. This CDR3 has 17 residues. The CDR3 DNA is TGTGCCAGCAGTTTTGGCTCGTGGCTGAGAGCCACAGATACGCAGTATTTT. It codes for CASSFGSWLRATDTQYF.

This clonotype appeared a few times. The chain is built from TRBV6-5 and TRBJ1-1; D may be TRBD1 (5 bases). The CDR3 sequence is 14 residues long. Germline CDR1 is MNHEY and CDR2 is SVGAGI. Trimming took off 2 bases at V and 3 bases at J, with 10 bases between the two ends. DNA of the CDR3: TGTGCCAGCAGTTACGGGGGGAGGGACACTGAAGCTTTCTTT. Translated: CASSYGGRDTEAFF.

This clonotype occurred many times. The CDR3 DNA reads TGTGCCAGCAGTGAACTCATCAATGAGCAGTTCTTC. Translated, it gives CASSELINEQFF. This sequence joins TRBV2 and TRBJ2-1; D gene ambiguous. CDR1 and CDR2 from the germline V gene are SNHLY and FYNNEI. CDR3 length: 12 amino acids. The V and J ends lost 2 bases and 6 bases respectively, with 5 bases between them. Full variable domain (rest looked up from reference TRBV2 and TRBJ2-1): EPEVTQTPSHQVTQMGQEVILRCVPISNHLYFYWYRQILGQKVEFLVSFYNNEISEKSEIFDDQFSVERPDGSNFTLKIRSTKLEDSAMYFCASSELINEQFFGPGTRLTVL.

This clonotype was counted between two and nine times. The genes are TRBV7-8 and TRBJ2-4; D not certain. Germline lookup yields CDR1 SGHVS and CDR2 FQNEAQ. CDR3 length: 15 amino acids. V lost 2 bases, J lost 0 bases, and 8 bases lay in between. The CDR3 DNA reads TGTGCCAGCAGCTTAAACAGCCTAGCCAAAAACATTCAGTACTTC. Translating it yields CASSLNSLAKNIQYF. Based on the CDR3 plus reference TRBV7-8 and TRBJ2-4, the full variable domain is GAGVSQSPRYKVAKRGQDVALRCDPISGHVSLFWYQQALGQGPEFLTYFQNEAQLDKSGLPSDRFFAERPEGSVSTLKIQRTQQEDSAVYLCASSLNSLAKNIQYFGAGTRLSVL.

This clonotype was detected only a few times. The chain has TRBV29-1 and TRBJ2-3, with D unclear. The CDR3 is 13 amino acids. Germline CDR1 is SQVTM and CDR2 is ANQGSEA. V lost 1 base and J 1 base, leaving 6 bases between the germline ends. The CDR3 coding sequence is TGCAGCGTTGAAGGCGAGCGCACAGATACGCAGTATTTT. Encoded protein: CSVEGERTDTQYF.

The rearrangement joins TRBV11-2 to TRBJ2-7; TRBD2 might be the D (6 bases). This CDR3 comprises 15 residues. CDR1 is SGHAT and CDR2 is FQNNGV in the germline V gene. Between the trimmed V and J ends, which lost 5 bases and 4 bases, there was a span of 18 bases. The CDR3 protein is CASSPRRNGGYEQYV. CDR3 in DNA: TGTGCCAGCAGCCCCCGACGGAACGGGGGTTACGAGCAGTACGTC.

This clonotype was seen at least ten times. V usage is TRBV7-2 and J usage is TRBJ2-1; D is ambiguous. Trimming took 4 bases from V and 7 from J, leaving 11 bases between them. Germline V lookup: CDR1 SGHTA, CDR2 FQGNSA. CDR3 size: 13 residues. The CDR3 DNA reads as TGTGCCAGCAGCTCGCGACGCGTGAATGAGCAGTTCTTC. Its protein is CASSSRRVNEQFF.

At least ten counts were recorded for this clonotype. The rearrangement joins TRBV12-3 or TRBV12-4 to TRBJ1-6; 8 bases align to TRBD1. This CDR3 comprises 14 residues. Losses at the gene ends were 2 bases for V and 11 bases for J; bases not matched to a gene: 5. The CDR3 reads CASSLTGGTTPLHF. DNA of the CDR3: TGTGCCAGCAGTTTAACAGGGGGGACGACACCCCTCCACTTT.

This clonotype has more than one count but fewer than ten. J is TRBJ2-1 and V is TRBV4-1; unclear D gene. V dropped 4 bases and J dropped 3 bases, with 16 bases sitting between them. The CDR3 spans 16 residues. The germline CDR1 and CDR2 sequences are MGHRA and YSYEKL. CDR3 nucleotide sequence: TGCGCCAGCAGCCCCTCCTGGGGTACTGTCTACAATGAGCAGTTCTTC. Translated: CASSPSWGTVYNEQFF.

CDR3 sequence reads: CASSLAGQASTDTQYF. The CDR3 DNA reads as TGTGCCAGCAGCTTAGCGGGTCAGGCCTCCACAGATACGCAGTATTTT. The chain joins TRBV7-2 to TRBJ2-3; D gene uncertain. V gave up 0 bases and J gave up 2 bases, with 12 bases separating them. Germline CDR1 SGHTA, CDR2 FQGNSA. The CDR3 has 16 residues.